This TCR beta chain was profiled in a study of post-analysis software for immune sequencing data. To note about this clonotype: Its antigen is as yet unknown.

The CDR3 has 14 residues. With 6 bases clipped from V and 7 bases from J, the junction kept 3 bases outside the gene matches. The germline gives CDR1 ENHRY, CDR2 SYGVKD. Study-wide results and limits: Five or six TRBV segments were significantly more frequent in patients than in controls. TRBV5-6, TRBV5-1 and TRBV20-1 were among these segments. F-measure co-clustering was strong for batch-matched samples.

Unique molecular identifiers were carried by the TCR beta cDNA libraries. Hundreds of thousands of cDNA molecules came from about 1 to 10 million T cells. TCRdb independently ran MiXCR on the PCR reads; one entry per CDR3 protein. This repertoire shows about 820,000 distinct CDR3 sequences, around 53% found once; its top ten account for roughly 4.4%. This sequence was found in a girl between 5 and 17 years old with multiple sclerosis. This chain joins TRBV10-3 and TRBJ2-1; 13 bases are shared with TRBD2. What was sequenced was blood. The CDR3 region is CAISWTSGGNEQFF. The CDR3 DNA is TGTGCCATCAGCTGGACTAGCGGGGGTAATGAGCAGTTCTTC.